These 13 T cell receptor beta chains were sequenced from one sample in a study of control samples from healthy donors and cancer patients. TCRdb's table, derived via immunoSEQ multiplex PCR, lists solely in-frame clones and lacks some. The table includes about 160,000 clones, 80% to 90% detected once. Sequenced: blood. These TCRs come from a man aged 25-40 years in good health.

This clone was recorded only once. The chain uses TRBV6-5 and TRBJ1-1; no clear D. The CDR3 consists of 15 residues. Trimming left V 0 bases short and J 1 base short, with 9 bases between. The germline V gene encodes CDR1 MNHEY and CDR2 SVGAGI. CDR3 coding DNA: TGTGCCAGCAGTTACTCCGGGGTGACGAACACTGAAGCTTTCTTT. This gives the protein CASSYSGVTNTEAFF.

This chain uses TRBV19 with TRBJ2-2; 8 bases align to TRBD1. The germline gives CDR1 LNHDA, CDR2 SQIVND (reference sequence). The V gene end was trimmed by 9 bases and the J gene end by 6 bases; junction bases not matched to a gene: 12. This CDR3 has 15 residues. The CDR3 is CASSRQGAQAGELFF. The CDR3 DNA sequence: TGTGCCAGCTCCCGGCAGGGGGCGCAAGCCGGGGAGCTGTTTTTT.

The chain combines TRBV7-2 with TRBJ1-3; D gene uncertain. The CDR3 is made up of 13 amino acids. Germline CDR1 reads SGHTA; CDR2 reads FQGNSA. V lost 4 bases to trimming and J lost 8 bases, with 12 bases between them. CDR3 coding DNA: TGTGCCAGCAGCTCTTCGCAGATGGACACCATATATTTT. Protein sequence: CASSSSQMDTIYF.

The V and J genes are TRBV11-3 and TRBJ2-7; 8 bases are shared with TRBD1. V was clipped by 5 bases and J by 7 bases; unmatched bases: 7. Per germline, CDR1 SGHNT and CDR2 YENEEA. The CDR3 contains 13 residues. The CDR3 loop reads CASSADRGREQYF. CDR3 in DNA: TGTGCCAGCAGCGCTGACAGGGGCCGGGAGCAGTACTTC. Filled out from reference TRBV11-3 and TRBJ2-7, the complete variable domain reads EAGVVQSPRYKIIEKKQPVAFWCNPISGHNTLYWYLQNLGQGPELLIRYENEEAVDDSQLPKDRFSAERLKGVDSTLKIQPAELGDSAVYLCASSADRGREQYFGPGTRLTVT.

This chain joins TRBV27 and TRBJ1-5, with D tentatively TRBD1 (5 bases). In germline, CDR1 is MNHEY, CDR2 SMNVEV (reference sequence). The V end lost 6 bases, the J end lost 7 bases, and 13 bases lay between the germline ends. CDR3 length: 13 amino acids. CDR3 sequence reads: CASSPPGVQPQHF. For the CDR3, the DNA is TGTGCCAGCAGCCCTCCGGGGGTACAGCCCCAGCATTTT.

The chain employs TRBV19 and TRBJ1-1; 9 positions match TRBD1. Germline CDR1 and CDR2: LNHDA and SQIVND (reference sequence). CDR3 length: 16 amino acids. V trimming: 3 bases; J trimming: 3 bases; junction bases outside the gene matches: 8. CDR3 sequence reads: CASSIQDRGGYTEAFF. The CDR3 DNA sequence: TGTGCCAGTAGTATTCAGGACAGGGGAGGGTACACTGAAGCTTTCTTT.

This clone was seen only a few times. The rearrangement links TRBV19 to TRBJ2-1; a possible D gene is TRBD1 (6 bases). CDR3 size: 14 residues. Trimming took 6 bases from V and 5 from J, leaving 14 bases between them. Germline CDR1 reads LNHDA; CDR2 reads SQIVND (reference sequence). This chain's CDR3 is CASRDRSRNNEQFF. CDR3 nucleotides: TGTGCCAGTAGAGACAGGAGTCGCAACAATGAGCAGTTCTTC.

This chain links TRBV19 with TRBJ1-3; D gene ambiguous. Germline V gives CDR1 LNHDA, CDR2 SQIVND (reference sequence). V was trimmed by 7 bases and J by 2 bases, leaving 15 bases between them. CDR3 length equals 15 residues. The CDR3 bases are TGTGCCAGTAAACCCCGTACTTCAGCTGGAAACACCATATATTTT. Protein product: CASKPRTSAGNTIYF.

CDR3 sequence: CAISDPGGEASTEAFF. CDR3 DNA sequence: TGTGCCATCAGTGACCCGGGAGGGGAAGCTAGCACTGAAGCTTTCTTT. This chain uses TRBV10-3 with TRBJ1-1; D might be TRBD1 (5 bases). The CDR3 runs to 16 residues. Trimming left V 3 bases short and J 4 bases short, with 18 bases between. Germline-derived CDR1 and CDR2 are ENHRY and SYGVKD.

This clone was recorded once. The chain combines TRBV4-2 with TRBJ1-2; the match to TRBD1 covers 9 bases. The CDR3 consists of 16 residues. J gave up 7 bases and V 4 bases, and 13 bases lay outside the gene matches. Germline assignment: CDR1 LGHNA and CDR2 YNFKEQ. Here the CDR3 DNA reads TGTGCCAGCAGCCCGACCTTAGCGACAGGGGGTCTTGGCTACACCTTC. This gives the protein CASSPTLATGGLGYTF.

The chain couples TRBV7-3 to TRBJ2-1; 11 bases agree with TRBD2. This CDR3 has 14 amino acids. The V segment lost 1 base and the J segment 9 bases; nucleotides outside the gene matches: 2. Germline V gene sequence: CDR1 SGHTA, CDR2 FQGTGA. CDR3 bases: TGTGCCAGCAGCTTAAATAGCGGGGGGGTTGAGCAGTTCTTC. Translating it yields CASSLNSGGVEQFF.

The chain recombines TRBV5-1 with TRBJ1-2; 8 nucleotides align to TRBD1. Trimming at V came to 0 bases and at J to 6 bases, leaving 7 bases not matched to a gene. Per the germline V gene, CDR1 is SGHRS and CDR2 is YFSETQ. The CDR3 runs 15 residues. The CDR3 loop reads CASSLEAGGNHGYTF. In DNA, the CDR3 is TGCGCCAGCAGCTTGGAGGCAGGGGGCAATCATGGCTACACCTTC.

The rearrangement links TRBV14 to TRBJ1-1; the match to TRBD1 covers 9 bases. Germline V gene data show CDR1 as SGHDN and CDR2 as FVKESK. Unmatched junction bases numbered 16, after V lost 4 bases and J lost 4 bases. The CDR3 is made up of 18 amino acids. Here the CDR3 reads CASSPIRDRVLHPTEAFF. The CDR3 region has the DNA TGTGCCAGCAGCCCAATCCGGGACAGGGTACTACACCCCACTGAAGCTTTCTTT.